These T cell receptor beta chains were read from a single sample in a study of cytomegalovirus exposure and HLA in healthy donors. TCRdb keeps only in-frame clones here, not all; method: immunoSEQ multiplex PCR. The sample contains over 100,000 clones, approximately 76% of which appear only once. The sample taken for sequencing was PBMCs. These TCRs come from a man aged 40-55 years in good health and CMV-seronegative. Both conserved end residues are part of each CDR3. A D gene is named only where the DNA matches it firmly. Rows give clone size only sometimes, using once, few, many, or a class for an expanded clone.

V	D	size	J	DNA	CDR3
TRBV7-9	-	-	TRBJ1-1	TGTGCCAGCAGCTTAATTCCCGGAGTAGGAAGGAAGAACACTGAAGCTTTCTTT	CASSLIPGVGRKNTEAFF
TRBV11-2	TRBD1	-	TRBJ2-5	TGTGCCAGCAGCTTAGATATCAGGGGGAACCAAGAGACCCAGTACTTC	CASSLDIRGNQETQYF
TRBV5-1	TRBD1	-	TRBJ2-1	TGCGCCAGCAGCCAGACAGGGAACAATGAGCAGTTCTTC	CASSQTGNNEQFF
TRBV6-1	-	-	TRBJ2-5	TGTGCCAGCAGGCGACAGATACTCCAAGAGACCCAGTACTTC	CASRRQILQETQYF
TRBV6-5	TRBD1	-	TRBJ1-5	TGTGCCAGCAGCCCACAGGGGACTGGCAATCAGCCCCAGCATTTT	CASSPQGTGNQPQHF
TRBV5-4	TRBD2	-	TRBJ2-3	TGTGCCAGCAGCGGGGGAGCGGGACGCACAGATACGCAGTATTTT	CASSGGAGRTDTQYF
TRBV11-3	-	few	TRBJ1-1	TGTGCCAGCAGCTCGTACCCCGGCACTGAAGCTTTCTTT	CASSSYPGTEAFF
TRBV19	TRBD2	-	TRBJ2-3	TGTGCCACCGATAGCGGGGGCTACGGGGATACGCAGTATTTT	CATDSGGYGDTQYF
TRBV4-2	-	once	TRBJ1-5	TGTGCCAGCAGCCAAGGGATGGACAAGTCCCAGCCCCAGCATTTT	CASSQGMDKSQPQHF
TRBV5-5	TRBD2	few	TRBJ2-5	TGTGCCAGCAGCTTGGCCCGGGGGGGGCTAGAGACCCAGTACTTC	CASSLARGGLETQYF
TRBV15	TRBD2	-	TRBJ2-1	TGTGCCACCAGCACACGGAGCGGGGGCCCGATCTTTTTAGAGCAGTTCTTC	CATSTRSGGPIFLEQFF
TRBV6-6	TRBD2	once	TRBJ2-1	TGTGCCAGCAGCTCACTAGCGGGGGCCCATGGGGAGCAGTTCTTC	CASSSLAGAHGEQFF
TRBV30	TRBD1	few	TRBJ1-5	TGTGCCTGGAGTACCGGACAGGGGAACCAGCCCCAGCATTTT	CAWSTGQGNQPQHF
TRBV9	-	-	TRBJ2-1	TGTGCCAGCAGCGTAGATGCGGAGAGCTCCTACAATGAGCAGTTCTTC	CASSVDAESSYNEQFF
TRBV4-1	-	-	TRBJ2-7	TGCGCCAGCAGCCACAGGACAACGGAGGGACGATCCTACGAGCAGTACTTC	CASSHRTTEGRSYEQYF
TRBV6-5	-	-	TRBJ1-2	TGTGCCAGCAGTTACAGGGGTGGCTACACCTTC	CASSYRGGYTF
TRBV9	-	-	TRBJ1-6	TGTGCCAGCAGCGTAGCTGTGGGAGGGTCGGCACCCCTCCACTTT	CASSVAVGGSAPLHF
TRBV9	TRBD1	-	TRBJ1-1	TGTGCCAGCAGCGTAGCTTTAGGGACAGGGGGTCGTGGGGACACTGAAGCTTTCTTT	CASSVALGTGGRGDTEAFF
TRBV15	TRBD1	-	TRBJ1-5	TGTGCCACCAGCAGAGGGACGGGACAGACCTTCAATCAGCCCCAGCATTTT	CATSRGTGQTFNQPQHF
TRBV5-6	-	-	TRBJ1-3	TGTGCCAGCAGCTTAGGGAGCTCTGGAAGCACCATATATTTT	CASSLGSSGSTIYF
TRBV5-1	-	-	TRBJ2-3	TGCGCCAGCAGCTTGACCCCCTCCGGAGATACGCAGTATTTT	CASSLTPSGDTQYF
TRBV7-2	TRBD2	-	TRBJ2-7	TGTGCCAGCAGCTCCCCTTCGGGACTAGCGGACTACGAGCAGTACTTC	CASSSPSGLADYEQYF
TRBV7-9	-	-	TRBJ2-3	TGTGCCAGCAGCCTTCGGGGGATCACAGATACGCAGTATTTT	CASSLRGITDTQYF
TRBV10-3	-	few	TRBJ1-5	TGTGCCATCAGTGAGTCAGGAGGTAATCAGCCCCAGCATTTT	CAISESGGNQPQHF
TRBV7-2	-	-	TRBJ1-1	TGTGCCAGCAGCTTAGCCAGCGGGGGGTCTGAAGCTTTCTTT	CASSLASGGSEAFF
TRBV6-5	-	-	TRBJ2-7	TGTGCCAGCAGTATTGGAAGGGGCGAGCAGTACTTC	CASSIGRGEQYF
TRBV4-3	TRBD1	-	TRBJ2-1	TGCGCCAGCAGCCAAGGACAGGGCTCGGGTAATGAGCAGTTCTTC	CASSQGQGSGNEQFF
TRBV27	TRBD1	-	TRBJ1-6	TGTGCCAGCAGTTCAGGGGGCGCAGGATATGCGGCCTCCTATAATTCACCCCTCCACTTT	CASSSGGAGYAASYNSPLHF
TRBV19	TRBD1	-	TRBJ1-1	TGTGCCAGCAACAGGGGTCATACCTCTGAAGCTTTCTTT	CASNRGHTSEAFF
TRBV11-2	-	-	TRBJ2-7	TGTGCCAGCAGCCCTGGGGCAGAAGTGTACGAGCAGTACTTC	CASSPGAEVYEQYF
TRBV10-3	-	-	TRBJ1-6	TGTGCCATCCTAGAGGGGGTTGAGGGACCCCTCCACTTT	CAILEGVEGPLHF
TRBV6-5	TRBD1	-	TRBJ1-2	TGTGCCAGCAGTAAAACAGGGGGCCCTATGGACTACACCTTC	CASSKTGGPMDYTF
TRBV7-9	-	-	TRBJ2-3	TGTGCCAGCAGCGTGCTTGGGGGCGAGACAGATACGCAGTATTTT	CASSVLGGETDTQYF
TRBV9	-	-	TRBJ2-7	TGTGCCAGCAGCGCGGGACTCTCCTACGAGCAGTACTTC	CASSAGLSYEQYF
TRBV6-1	TRBD1	-	TRBJ2-5	TGTGCCAGCGGGACAGGGGAGACCCAGTACTTC	CASGTGETQYF
TRBV27	-	once	TRBJ1-5	TGTGCCAGCAGTTTATCGGTCGGGGAGGGTAATCAGCCCCAGCATTTT	CASSLSVGEGNQPQHF
TRBV9	-	few	TRBJ2-7	TGTGCCAGCAGCGTAGGAGGACTGAACTACGAGCAGTACTTC	CASSVGGLNYEQYF
TRBV19	TRBD1	few	TRBJ2-6	TGTGCCAGTAGTACAACCGGGACAGGGGGCGTCTCTGGGGCCAACGTCCTGACTTTC	CASSTTGTGGVSGANVLTF
TRBV29-1	-	-	TRBJ1-3	TGCAGCGTTTGGGACTCCAGCTCTGGAAACACCATATATTTT	CSVWDSSSGNTIYF
TRBV5-5	-	-	TRBJ1-1	TGTGCCAGCAGCTTCGTGACTGCGAACACTGAAGCTTTCTTT	CASSFVTANTEAFF
TRBV25-1	TRBD1	few	TRBJ1-1	TGTGCCAGCAGCACCTCCCCCCGGAGAGACAGGGATGACACTGAAGCTTTCTTT	CASSTSPRRDRDDTEAFF
TRBV7-8	TRBD1	-	TRBJ1-2	TGTGCCAGCAGCTCGGGACAGGGCGGGAGTGACTATGGCTACACCTTC	CASSSGQGGSDYGYTF
TRBV7-3	-	-	TRBJ2-2	TGTGCCAGCAGCGCATCAAGATGGGACTTCATGCCCGGGGAGCTGTTTTTT	CASSASRWDFMPGELFF
TRBV7-9	-	-	TRBJ2-7	TGTTCCAGCAGCGGCGGCAGTCTACGGCTCTCCTACGAGCAGTACTTC	CSSSGGSLRLSYEQYF
TRBV5-4	TRBD1	-	TRBJ2-5	TGTGCCAGCAGCCCGACAGGGAACCAAGAGACCCAGTACTTC	CASSPTGNQETQYF